Below, one T cell receptor beta chain is given with its context. Its antigen is currently unknown. A unique molecular identifier was carried by every single TCR cDNA molecule. TCRdb re-called the 5' RACE reads through MiXCR, storing one row per CDR3 protein. The table shows 60,000 to 90,000 distinct CDR3 sequences, with under 8.5% occurring only once. The CDR3 covers 13 residues. Trimming at V came to 6 bases and at J to 4 bases, leaving 5 bases not matched to a gene. The data were obtained in a study of spatial heterogeneity in lung cancer. Time point noted: sample taken at primary tumor resection. Without sorting, whole RNA was sequenced from tumor, nontumor lung or frozen PBMC. Points from the study as a whole: Blood contained ubiquitous expanded tumor TCRs more at resection than at follow-up.

This receptor was taken from a male donor with early-stage non-small cell lung cancer. Sequenced material: PBMCs, taken at surgery. The rearrangement joins TRBV12-3 or TRBV12-4 to TRBJ1-1; 7 nucleotides line up with TRBD1. DNA of the CDR3: TGTGCCAGCAGAACATCAGGGGGCACTGAAGCTTTCTTT. Its translation: CASRTSGGTEAFF.